The T cell receptor beta chain described here comes from a study of T cells in Graves' hyperthyroidism and ophthalmopathy. The CDR3 regions of TCR beta were amplified from RNA transcripts. HTBI primers were used for first-round RT-PCR of the TCR CDR3. TCRdb ran MiXCR on the multiplex PCR reads and lists one entry per CDR3 protein. This sample has some 300,000 distinct CDR3 sequences, with about 19% found just once. The CDR3 has 17 amino acids. V was clipped by 2 bases and J by 6 bases; unmatched bases: 7. The V gene's germline CDR1 is SGHTA and CDR2 FQGTGA. This clonotype was detected many times. This chain uses TRBV7-3 with TRBJ2-1, with 13 nucleotides matching TRBD2. The clonotype comes from a man aged 45-65 years with Graves' ophthalmopathy. Sequenced sample: blood. The DNA of the CDR3 is TGTGCCAGCAGCTTAGGTCCGGGACTAGCGGGGCTCAATGAGCAGTTCTTC. Translation: CASSLGPGLAGLNEQFF. Full variable domain (outside the CDR3, taken from reference TRBV7-3 and TRBJ2-1): GAGVSQTPSNKVTEKGKYVELRCDPISGHTALYWYRQSLGQGPEFLIYFQGTGAADDSGLPNDRFFAVRPEGSVSTLKIQRTERGDSAVYLCASSLGPGLAGLNEQFFGPGTRLTVL.